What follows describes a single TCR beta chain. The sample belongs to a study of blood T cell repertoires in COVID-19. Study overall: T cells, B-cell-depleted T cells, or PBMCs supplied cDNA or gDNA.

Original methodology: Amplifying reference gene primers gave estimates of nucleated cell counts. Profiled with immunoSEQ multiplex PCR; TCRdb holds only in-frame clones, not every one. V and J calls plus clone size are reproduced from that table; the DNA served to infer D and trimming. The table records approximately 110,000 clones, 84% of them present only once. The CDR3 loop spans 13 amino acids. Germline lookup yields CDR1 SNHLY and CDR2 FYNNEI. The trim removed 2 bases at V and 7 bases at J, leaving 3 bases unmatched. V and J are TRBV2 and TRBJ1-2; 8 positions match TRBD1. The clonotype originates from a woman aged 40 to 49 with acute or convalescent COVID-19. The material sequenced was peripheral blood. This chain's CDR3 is CASSEPRGLGYTF. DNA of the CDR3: TGTGCCAGCAGTGAACCCAGGGGGCTTGGCTACACCTTC.